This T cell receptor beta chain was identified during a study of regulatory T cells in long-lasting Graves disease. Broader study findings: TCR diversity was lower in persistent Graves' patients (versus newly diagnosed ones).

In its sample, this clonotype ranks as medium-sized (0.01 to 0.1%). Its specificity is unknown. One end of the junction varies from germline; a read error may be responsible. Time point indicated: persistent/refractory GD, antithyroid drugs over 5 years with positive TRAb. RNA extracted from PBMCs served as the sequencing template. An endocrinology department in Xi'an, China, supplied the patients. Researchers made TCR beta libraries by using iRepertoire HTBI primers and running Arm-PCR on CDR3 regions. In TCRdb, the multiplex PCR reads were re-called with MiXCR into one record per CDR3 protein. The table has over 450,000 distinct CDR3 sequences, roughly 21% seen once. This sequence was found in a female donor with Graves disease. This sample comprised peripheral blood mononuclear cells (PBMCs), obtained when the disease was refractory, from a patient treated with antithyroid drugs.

CDR3 bases: TGTGCCAGCAGCTTAGGGGTGAACACTGAAGCTTTCTTT. This gives the protein CASSLGVNTEAFF. V and J are TRBV12-3 or TRBV12-4 and TRBJ1-1; weak D call: TRBD1 (5 bases). This CDR3 region has 13 residues.